This TCR beta chain was recorded in a study of blood T cells in healthy people across ages. Whole-study context: Through template switching, about one barcoded beta molecule was captured per two T cells, as measured in model experiments.

This clonotype was seen many times. The germline gives CDR1 SNHLY, CDR2 FYNNEI. Trimming stripped 5 bases from V and 2 bases from J, with 13 bases between. The CDR3 length is 15 residues. The authors ran a second PCR of 7 to 11 cycles using a sample-barcoded 5' primer and a J-beta primer mix. Each cDNA molecule, via a template-switch adaptor with 12 random nucleotides, was tagged. TCRdb itself ran the 5' RACE reads through MiXCR, one entry per CDR3 protein. The sample includes 550,000 to 650,000 distinct CDR3 sequences, about 27% seen only once; the top ten take approximately 3.6%. The sample was also reused in another study, on T cells of mothers and their children.

The receptor was isolated from a boy aged 2 to 10 in good health. Input material: blood. The V call is TRBV2, the J call TRBJ1-5; possibly TRBD1 for D (5 bases). The CDR3 DNA reads as TGTGCCAGCAGTAGGGACCGGGGTGGCAATCAGCCCCAGCATTTT. It codes for CASSRDRGGNQPQHF.